The 7 T cell receptor beta chains presented below share a single source sample, sequenced in a study of CD8+CD57+ T cells in acquired aplastic anemia (dated by TCRdb to 2016 to 2019). TCRdb records Illumina HiSeq 2000 as the sequencer. Genomic DNA served as template for TCR beta VDJ combination and CDR3 sequence profiling. TCRdb reanalyzed the raw reads on its own, using fastp at Q25 for trimming and MiXCR for clone calling, and kept in-frame beta chains. Entries are consolidated by CDR3 protein sequence, retaining the most common genes and DNA. For this sample there are 150,000 to 180,000 distinct CDR3 sequences; roughly 49% appear just once. Roughly 12% of the sample belongs to the ten largest clones. Flow cytometry had shown CD8+CD57+ cell expansion in the patients selected for sequencing. Sequenced sample: sorted CD4+, CD8+, or CD8+CD57+ T cells (not recorded which) from PBMCs. These receptors were obtained from a human donor with aplastic anemia.

The chain has TRBV19 and TRBJ2-3; TRBD1 matches at 9 bases. The CDR3 spans 12 residues. The germline V gene encodes CDR1 LNHDA and CDR2 SQIVND (reference sequence). V shed 3 bases, J shed 10 bases, and the junction held 2 bases outside the gene matches. The CDR3 bases are TGTGCCAGTAGTATCGACAGGGGGGCGCAGTATTTT. It encodes CASSIDRGAQYF.

This clonotype was recorded a few times. The chain links TRBV27 to TRBJ1-5, with D unclear. The CDR3 sequence is 13 residues long. Per the germline V gene, CDR1 is MNHEY and CDR2 is SMNVEV (reference sequence). Trimming cost V 6 bases and J 4 bases, with 10 bases left between them. The CDR3 bases are TGTGCCAGCAGCCGACACAATAATCAGCCCCAGCATTTT. Its translation: CASSRHNNQPQHF.

This clonotype was seen a handful of times. The chain joins TRBV2 to TRBJ1-2; 7 bases agree with TRBD1. CDR3 length: 13 amino acids. CDR1 is SNHLY, CDR2 FYNNEI, per germline. After removal of 11 bases from V and 6 bases from J, the junction contained 12 bases not matched to a gene. The CDR3 bases are TGTGCCGGTACTCTTGACAGGGTTGATGGCTACACCTTC. Protein: CAGTLDRVDGYTF.

This clonotype was counted ten times or more. The chain employs TRBV29-1 and TRBJ2-5; 14 positions match TRBD2. With 2 bases clipped from V and 7 bases from J, the junction kept 6 bases outside the gene matches. The CDR3 loop spans 15 amino acids. Germline V CDR1 and CDR2: SQVTM, ANQGSEA. CDR3 region: CSVEMTSGGAWTQYF. The CDR3 DNA follows: TGCAGCGTTGAAATGACTAGCGGGGGGGCGTGGACCCAGTACTTC.

This chain uses TRBV14 with TRBJ1-4, with TRBD1 as a possible D gene (6 bases). The germline gives CDR1 SGHDN, CDR2 FVKESK. CDR3 size: 15 residues. Trimming cost V 0 bases and J 5 bases, with 10 bases left between them. CDR3 loop: CASSQDGGQNEKLFF. In DNA form, the CDR3 reads TGTGCCAGCAGCCAAGACGGGGGGCAAAATGAAAAACTGTTTTTT.

The chain links TRBV25-1 to TRBJ2-1; a possible D gene is TRBD2 (5 bases). Deletions cut 5 bases from V and 7 bases from J, with 12 bases between. This CDR3 has 13 residues. Germline assignment: CDR1 MGHDK and CDR2 SYGVNS. DNA of the CDR3: TGTGCCAGCAGTCCGGACCCGGGGAATGAGCAGTTCTTC. Amino acids: CASSPDPGNEQFF.

The chain employs TRBV12-3 or TRBV12-4 and TRBJ1-2; TRBD1 is a possible D gene (5 bases). V was pared by 8 bases and J by 6 bases, with 10 bases between. The CDR3 covers 11 residues. CDR3 in DNA: TGTGCCAGCGGGCCAGGGAATGGCTACACCTTC. Protein sequence: CASGPGNGYTF.